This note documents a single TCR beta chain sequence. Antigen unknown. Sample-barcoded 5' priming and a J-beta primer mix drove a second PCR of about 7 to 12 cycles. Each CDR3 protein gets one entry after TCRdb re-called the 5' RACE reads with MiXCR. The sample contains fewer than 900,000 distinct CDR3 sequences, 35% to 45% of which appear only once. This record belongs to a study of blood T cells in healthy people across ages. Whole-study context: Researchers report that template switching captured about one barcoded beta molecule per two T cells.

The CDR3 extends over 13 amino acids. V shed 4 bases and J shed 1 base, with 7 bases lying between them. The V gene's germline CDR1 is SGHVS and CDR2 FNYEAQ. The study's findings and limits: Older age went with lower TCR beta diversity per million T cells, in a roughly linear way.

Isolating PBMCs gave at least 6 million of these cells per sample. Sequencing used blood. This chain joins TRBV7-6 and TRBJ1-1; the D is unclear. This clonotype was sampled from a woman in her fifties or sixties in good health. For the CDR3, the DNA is TGTGCCAGCAGCTACACAGAGAACACTGAAGCTTTCTTT. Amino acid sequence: CASSYTENTEAFF. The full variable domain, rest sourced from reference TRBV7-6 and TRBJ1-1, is GAGVSQSPRYKVTKRGQDVALRCDPISGHVSLYWYRQALGQGPEFLTYFNYEAQQDKSGLPNDRFSAERPEGSISTLTIQRTEQRDSAMYRCASSYTENTEAFFGQGTRLTVV.